Reported below is one T cell receptor beta chain. Many counts were recorded for this clonotype. The antigen it binds to is not known. There are no base qualities to consult, and no much larger clone falls within one base. The CDR3, cysteine through phenylalanine, is 13 amino acids long. Of all the DNA, just the CDR3 is kept, 39 bases in frame from base 1. V is shortened by 0 bases, J by 5 bases, and the region joining them spans 8 bases. The germline V gene provides CDR1 SGHRS and CDR2 YFSETQ. The sample originates from a study of human T cells and chemical hapten exposure (dated by TCRdb to the early 2020s). Regarding the complete study: For sensitization, 2% DPC in acetone was applied to a roughly 2 cm by roughly 2 cm area of upper inner arm skin. Libraries were combined into a pool for sequencing, and differences in TCR yield between samples came mainly from small differences in library volumes within the pool. Patients additionally received weekly therapeutic DPC doses to the scalp throughout the approximately 25-week study period. Blood was sampled from patients pre-sensitization (week 0) and at 2, 6 and about 24 weeks after DPC sensitization. In alopecia patients, the study followed how the peripheral blood TCR repertoire changed in vivo over primary and secondary sensitization to diphenylcyclopropenone (DPC), a hapten. Twenty-nine alopecia patients gave blood for TCR sequencing at one to four time points (pre-sensitization, 2, 6 and 24 weeks). Alopecia areata with under or over 50% scalp involvement, alopecia totalis and alopecia universalis were represented in the patient cohort, which was mostly female. Patch testing was performed on the upper back with Finn chambers containing 0.01% DPC, and the patch tests were scored after 6 days according to International Contact Dermatitis Research Group standards. Results and caveats for the whole study, not just this receptor: After repeated subsampling, the strength of the expansion versus patch-test correlation and the threshold at which it became significant changed. Patch test score correlated positively with the number of PT1 expanded TCRs, reaching significance at thresholds 8, 16 and 32 but not at 4. DPC sensitization did not change how many TCRs were above 1 in 1000 frequency, and no evidence was found of alterations in global repertoire structure. Significantly more large CDR3 similarity clusters were formed by expanded TCRs than by pre-sensitization or healthy control sets, consistent with antigen-driven responses. Because all patients had alopecia, a presumed autoimmune disease, the immune response of the patients might differ from that of healthy individuals.

The label giving this sample's time point can be read as: patch test 1, 2 weeks after DPC sensitization. The sample's treatment or condition label is to be understood as: therapeutic diphenylcyclopropenone sensitization with weekly scalp DPC. Blood at each patch-test visit was drawn before the patch test was applied. To be eligible, patients had to be aged 18 to 70, diagnosed with alopecia and judged suitable for DPC therapy, while pregnant patients were excluded. Total RNA was extracted from unfractionated whole blood collected in Tempus Blood RNA tubes. The library was built by means of RACE. The data were produced on a NextSeq 500. Library preparation attached unique molecular identifiers to individual cDNA molecules for quantitative, reproducible TCR counting. From each blood RNA sample, both TCR alpha and TCR beta chains were sequenced. Under the source paper's analysis protocol: A median of roughly 99,000 TCRs per sample was observed, with a range of 23,224 to 690,600. V, J and CDR3 annotation of the TCR reads was carried out using the Decombinator software suite. Every sample was subsampled to the same number of TCRs (28,000) for the PS versus PT1 abundance plots. TCRs were defined as expanded if absent before sensitization and observed at least eight times at the 2-week time point. In-frame beta chains were kept once TCRdb had trimmed the public reads at Q25 with fastp and called clones with MiXCR. All rows with the same CDR3 protein become a single entry with the most common DNA and genes. The V and J calls were determined by TCRdb, not by the authors. Across this sample there are 300,000 to 450,000 distinct CDR3 sequences, with approximately 4.4% seen only once. The ten biggest clones cover approximately 2.1% of the sample.

The sequence derives from a woman between 50 and 59 years old with alopecia areata. Some clones in this sample may be carry-over from other donors' samples. Recombination connected TRBV5-1 to TRBJ2-5, with the D gene call left open. This sample comprised whole blood, obtained in connection with sensitization to the hapten diphenylcyclopropenone (DPC). The nucleotide sequence is given as TGCGCCAGCAGCTTGGAGATGATGGAGACCCAGTACTTC. The encoded protein is CASSLEMMETQYF.